The present T cell receptor beta chain was sequenced within a study of breast tumors, draining lymph nodes, adjacent tissues. Study outcomes and limitations: Data only fit, rather than demonstrated, lymph node origin of most tumor T cells.

In this sample, this clonotype turned up many times. Its matching antigen is unknown. This CDR3 region has 13 residues. V was pared by 4 bases and J by 7 bases, with 10 bases between. Germline V CDR1 and CDR2: MNHEY, SVGAGI. TCRdb itself ran the multiplex PCR reads through MiXCR, one entry per CDR3 protein. This table holds tens of thousands of distinct CDR3 sequences, 23% found once. What was sequenced was breast tumor tissue. The sequence was collected from a female donor with breast cancer. Some clones in this sample may be carry-over from other donors' samples. The genes are TRBV6-5 and TRBJ2-2; no clear D. Here the CDR3 reads CASSLGNYGELFF. The CDR3 DNA is TGTGCCAGCAGTTTGGGCAATTACGGGGAGCTGTTTTTT.